Listed below are T cell receptor beta chains from one sample, sequenced in a study of T cell repertoires in cytomegalovirus infection. Their recognized antigens are unknown. Using its own MiXCR run on the reads, TCRdb lists one record per CDR3 protein. The sample carries roughly 500,000 distinct CDR3 sequences, 33% recorded once. The material sequenced was cultured PBMCs, taken from culture after CMV antigen stimulation. These receptors originate from a human donor in good health (CMV status not recorded). Some clones in this sample may be carry-over from other donors' samples. Both conserved end residues are part of each CDR3. A D gene is named only where the DNA matches it firmly. Clone size is given for some rows only: seen once, a few or many times, or a class if the clone is expanded.

-,TRBJ2-2,-,TRBV12-3/TRBV12-4,TGTGCCAGCATCACAGGAACCGGTAGGACCGGGGAGCTGTTTTTT,CASITGTGRTGELFF
-,TRBJ1-1,few,TRBV12-3/TRBV12-4,TGTGCCAGCAGTTCAAGCGGTCGGGGGACTGAAGCTTTCTTT,CASSSSGRGTEAFF
-,TRBJ2-1,-,TRBV6-2/TRBV6-3,TGTGCCAGCAGCCCTACCGGGAGCTGGGACAATGAGCAGTTCTTC,CASSPTGSWDNEQFF
TRBD1,TRBJ1-4,-,TRBV7-9,TGTGCCAGCAGACAACAGGGGCGGTCGGAAAAACTGTTTTTT,CASRQQGRSEKLFF
TRBD1,TRBJ1-1,once,TRBV20-1,TGCAGTGCTTTACCGGGACAGGAGAACACTGAAGCTTTCTTT,CSALPGQENTEAFF
-,TRBJ2-5,-,TRBV5-8,TGTGCCAGCAGCTTGGGTCGGCTAGTCCAGGAGACCCAGTACTTC,CASSLGRLVQETQYF
TRBD2,TRBJ2-3,many,TRBV7-2,TGTGCCAGCAGCCTATCTAGCGGGGGGGGGAGGAGGACGCAGTATTTT,CASSLSSGGGRRTQYF
-,TRBJ2-1,-,TRBV12-3/TRBV12-4,TGTGCCAGCAGTTTATTGGCGGGAGCCACAGGGGAGCAGTTCTTC,CASSLLAGATGEQFF
TRBD2,TRBJ2-7,-,TRBV7-2,TGTGCCAGCAGCCGGGAGGGATGGAGGGAGCAGTACTTC,CASSREGWREQYF
-,TRBJ2-1,-,TRBV7-2,TGTGCCATCCCCTCGGGGATGGGGGTGAGCTCCTACAATGAGCAGTTCTTC,CAIPSGMGVSSYNEQFF
-,TRBJ1-5,-,TRBV2,TGTGCCAGCAGGGGCTCGGGAGGTCAGCCCCAGCATTTT,CASRGSGGQPQHF
-,TRBJ2-3,many,TRBV14,TGTGCCAGCAGCATTGGCTCAGCGACAGATACGCAGTATTTT,CASSIGSATDTQYF
TRBD2,TRBJ2-1,-,TRBV7-2,TGTGCCAGCAGCTACGAGGGACTAGAGGCTTACAATGAGCAGTTCTTC,CASSYEGLEAYNEQFF